The count of the clone carrying this T cell receptor beta chain is one. Its antigen is as yet unknown. The investigators amplified TCR beta CDR3 regions from RNA transcripts. HTBI primers were employed in a first-round RT-PCR of the TCR CDR3. TCRdb independently ran MiXCR on the multiplex PCR reads; one entry per CDR3 protein. The data contain more than 75,000 distinct CDR3 sequences, about 51% of them singletons. This entry comes from a study of T cells in Graves' hyperthyroidism and ophthalmopathy. Study-wide results and limits: Most clonotypes expanded in thyroid above 0.001 were likewise present in blood.

Diagnosis of hyperthyroidism was new in patients aged 18 to 65, and its duration was under 2 months. Out of about 10 ml of fresh peripheral blood came the PBMCs. The CDR3 runs to 15 residues. Germline CDR1 is SGHAT and CDR2 is FQDESV (reference sequence). V lost 5 bases and J 3 bases, leaving 16 bases between the germline ends. The sample was blood. V is TRBV11-1 and J is TRBJ1-1; weak D call: TRBD1 (6 bases). The sequence derives from a woman aged 35 to 49 with Graves' hyperthyroidism. CDR3 nucleotide sequence: TGTGCCAGCAGCAGCTTGGAGGACAGTTACACTGAAGCTTTCTTT. Translated, it gives CASSSLEDSYTEAFF.